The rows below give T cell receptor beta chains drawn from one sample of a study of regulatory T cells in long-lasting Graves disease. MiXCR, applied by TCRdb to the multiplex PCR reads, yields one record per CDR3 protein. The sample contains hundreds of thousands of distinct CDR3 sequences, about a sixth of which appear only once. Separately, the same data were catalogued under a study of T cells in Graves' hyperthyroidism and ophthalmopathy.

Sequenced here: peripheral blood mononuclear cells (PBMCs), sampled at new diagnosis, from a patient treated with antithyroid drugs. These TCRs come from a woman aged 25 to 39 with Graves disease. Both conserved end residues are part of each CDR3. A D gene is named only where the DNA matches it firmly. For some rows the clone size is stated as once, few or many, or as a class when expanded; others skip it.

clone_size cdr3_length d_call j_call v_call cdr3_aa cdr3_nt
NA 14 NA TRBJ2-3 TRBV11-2 CASSLDSSADTQYF TGTGCCAGCAGCTTAGACAGTAGCGCAGATACGCAGTATTTT
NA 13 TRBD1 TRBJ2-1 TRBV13 CASSDTGGNEQFF TGTGCCAGCAGCGACACAGGGGGTAATGAGCAGTTCTTC
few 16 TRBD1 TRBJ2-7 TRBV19 CASSPSPGTGEIKQYF TGTGCCAGTAGTCCCTCCCCCGGGACAGGGGAGATAAAGCAGTACTTC
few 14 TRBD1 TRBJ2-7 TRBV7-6 CASSLSDRVGEQYF TGTGCCAGCAGCTTATCGGACAGGGTAGGCGAGCAGTACTTC
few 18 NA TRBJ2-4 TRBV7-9 CASSPPLGRDRAKNIQYF TGTGCCAGCAGCCCCCCCCTAGGCAGGGATCGGGCCAAAAACATTCAGTACTTC
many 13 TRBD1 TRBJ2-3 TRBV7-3 CASSFTGVDTQYF TGTGCCAGCAGCTTTACAGGGGTAGATACGCAGTATTTT
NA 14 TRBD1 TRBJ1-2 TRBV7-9 CASSLVGTGPGYTF TGTGCCAGCAGCTTAGTCGGGACAGGGCCTGGCTACACCTTC
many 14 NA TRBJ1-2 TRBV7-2 CASSLGSFNYGYTF TGTGCCAGCAGCTTAGGTAGCTTTAACTATGGCTACACCTTC
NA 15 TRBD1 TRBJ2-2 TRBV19 CASSIGTGFTGELFF TGTGCCAGTAGTATCGGGACAGGGTTTACCGGGGAGCTGTTTTTT
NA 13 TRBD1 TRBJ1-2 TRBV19 CASGWTGASGYTF TGTGCCAGTGGTTGGACAGGGGCAAGCGGCTACACCTTC
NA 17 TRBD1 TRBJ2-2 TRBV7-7 CASSLGPGQGITGELFF TGTGCTAGCAGCTTAGGCCCGGGACAGGGGATTACCGGGGAGCTGTTTTTT
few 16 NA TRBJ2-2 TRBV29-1 CSVAVLRVWNTGELFF TGCAGCGTTGCGGTGTTGAGGGTTTGGAACACCGGGGAGCTGTTTTTT
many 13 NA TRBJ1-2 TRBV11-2 CASSPGVRYGYTF TGTGCCAGCAGCCCGGGAGTTAGGTATGGCTACACCTTC
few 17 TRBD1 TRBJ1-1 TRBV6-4 CASPYPGQGAPNTEAFF TGTGCCAGCCCATATCCGGGACAGGGTGCCCCGAACACTGAAGCTTTCTTT
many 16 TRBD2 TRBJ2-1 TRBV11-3 CASSSSGWGGRGEQFF TGTGCCAGCAGCTCCTCCGGTTGGGGCGGGAGAGGAGAGCAGTTCTTC
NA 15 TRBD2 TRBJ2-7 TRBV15 CATSIVAGATYEQYF TGTGCCACCAGCATAGTAGCGGGAGCAACCTACGAGCAGTACTTC
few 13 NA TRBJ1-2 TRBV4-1 CASSQNPSDGYTF TGCGCCAGCAGCCAAAACCCCTCGGATGGCTACACCTTC
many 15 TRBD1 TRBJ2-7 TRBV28 CASSLYQGTGAEQYF TGTGCCAGCAGTTTATATCAAGGGACAGGGGCCGAGCAGTACTTC
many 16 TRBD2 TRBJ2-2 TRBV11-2 CASSSLAGVNTGELFF TGTGCCAGCAGCTCTCTAGCGGGAGTCAACACCGGGGAGCTGTTTTTT
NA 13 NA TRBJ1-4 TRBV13 CTSSLGLGEKLFF TGTACCAGCAGCTTGGGCCTGGGTGAAAAACTGTTTTTT
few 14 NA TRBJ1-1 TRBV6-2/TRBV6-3 CASGEGRVGTEAFF TGTGCCAGCGGGGAAGGCAGGGTGGGCACTGAAGCTTTCTTT
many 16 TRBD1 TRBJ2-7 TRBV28 CASREPRGLGSYEQYF TGTGCCAGCAGGGAACCCAGGGGGTTGGGGAGCTACGAGCAGTACTTC
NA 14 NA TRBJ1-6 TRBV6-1 CASSPKWGLTPLHF TGTGCCAGCAGTCCAAAGTGGGGCTTGACACCCCTCCACTTT
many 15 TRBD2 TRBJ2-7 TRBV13 CASSFRGLAPYEQYF TGTGCCAGCAGCTTCCGGGGACTAGCGCCCTACGAGCAGTACTTC
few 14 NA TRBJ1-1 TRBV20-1 CSAIAAPGSTEAFF TGCAGTGCTATAGCAGCCCCAGGCAGCACTGAAGCTTTCTTT
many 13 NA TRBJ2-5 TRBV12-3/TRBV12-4 CASAKDSGGTQYF TGTGCCAGCGCAAAGGACAGTGGTGGGACCCAGTACTTC
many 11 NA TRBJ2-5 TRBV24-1 CATSLGKTQYF TGTGCCACCAGTCTTGGCAAGACCCAGTACTTC
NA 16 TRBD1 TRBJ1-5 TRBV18 CVSSVLGTGDNQPQHF TGTGTCAGCTCAGTCCTGGGGACAGGCGATAATCAGCCCCAGCATTTT
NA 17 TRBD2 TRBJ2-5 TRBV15 CATSTQAGIPGEETQYF TGTGCCACCAGCACCCAAGCGGGGATCCCGGGGGAAGAGACCCAGTACTTC
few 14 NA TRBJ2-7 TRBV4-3 CASSQETGSYERYF TGCGCCAGCAGCCAAGAAACTGGATCCTACGAGCGGTACTTC
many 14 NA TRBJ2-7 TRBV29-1 CSASNYGSPYEQYF TGCAGCGCCTCGAATTACGGGTCACCCTACGAGCAGTACTTC
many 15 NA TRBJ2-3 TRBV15 CATSRELGDTDTQYF TGTGCCACCAGCAGAGAACTGGGTGACACAGATACGCAGTATTTT
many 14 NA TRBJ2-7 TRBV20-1 CSVSPGRRIYEQYF TGCAGTGTATCGCCGGGACGGCGAATCTACGAGCAGTACTTC
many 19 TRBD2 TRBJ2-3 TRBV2 CASSEWTSGSFPPPDTQYF TGTGCCAGCAGTGAGTGGACTAGCGGGAGTTTTCCCCCCCCAGATACGCAGTATTTT
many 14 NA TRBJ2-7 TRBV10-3 CATNPAGSSYEQYF TGTGCCACCAACCCCGCAGGGAGCTCCTACGAGCAGTACTTC
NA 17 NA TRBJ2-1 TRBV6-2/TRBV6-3 CASRDPRAGYSYNEQFF TGTGCCAGCAGAGACCCTCGGGCGGGCTACTCCTACAATGAGCAGTTCTTC
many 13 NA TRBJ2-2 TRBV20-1 CSARGGSTGELFF TGCAGTGCTAGAGGAGGATCCACCGGGGAGCTGTTTTTT
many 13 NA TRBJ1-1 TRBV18 CASSPNRETEAFF TGTGCCAGCTCACCGAACAGGGAAACTGAAGCTTTCTTT
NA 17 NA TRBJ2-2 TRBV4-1 CASSQERRLVYTGELFF TGCGCCAGCAGCCAAGAAAGGCGCCTAGTCTACACCGGGGAGCTGTTTTTT
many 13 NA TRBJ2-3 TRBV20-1 CSARGDSTEAQYF TGCAGTGCTAGAGGGGACTCGACAGAAGCGCAGTATTTT
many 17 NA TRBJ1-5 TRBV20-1 CSAKPSWGFRGNQPQHF TGCAGTGCTAAGCCTAGCTGGGGATTTAGAGGCAATCAGCCCCAGCATTTT
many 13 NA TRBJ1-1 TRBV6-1 CASSEKGTPWAFF TGTGCCAGCAGTGAAAAAGGGACCCCCTGGGCTTTCTTT
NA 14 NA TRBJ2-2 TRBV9 CSSSGLISTGELFF TGTTCCAGCAGTGGACTCATCTCCACCGGGGAGCTGTTTTTT
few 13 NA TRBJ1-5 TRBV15 CATSRGLNQPQHF TGTGCCACCAGCAGAGGTCTCAATCAGCCCCAGCATTTT
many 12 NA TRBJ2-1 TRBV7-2 CASSPMGNEQFF TGTGCCAGCAGCCCGATGGGTAATGAGCAGTTCTTC
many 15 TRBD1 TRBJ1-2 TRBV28 CASSLTGTGWEGYTF TGTGCCAGCAGTTTAACCGGGACAGGGTGGGAGGGCTACACCTTC
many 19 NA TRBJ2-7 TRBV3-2 CASSQDETSGVPLSHEQYF TGTGCCAGCAGCCAAGATGAAACTAGCGGGGTACCCCTCAGCCACGAGCAGTACTTC
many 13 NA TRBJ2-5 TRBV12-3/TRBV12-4 CASSPGLGETQYF TGTGCCAGCAGCCCGGGACTTGGGGAGACCCAGTACTTC